This is a list of T cell receptor beta chains from one sample in a study of blood T cell repertoires in COVID-19. Using immunoSEQ multiplex PCR, the repertoire was profiled, and TCRdb retains in-frame clones only, with some absent. The profile shows about 120,000 clones, 70% to 90% of them singletons. Sequencing was performed on peripheral blood. The receptors were gathered from a man in his forties or fifties with acute or convalescent COVID-19. CDR3s include the opening cysteine and the closing phenylalanine or tryptophan. A D gene is named only where the DNA matches it firmly. Clone sizes are given selectively: once, few, many, or a class where the clone is expanded.

J | D | V | size | CDR3 | DNA
TRBJ1-6 | - | TRBV14 | - | CASSSHNSYNSPLHF | TGTGCCAGCAGCTCCCACAACTCCTATAATTCACCCCTCCACTTT
TRBJ2-2 | TRBD2 | TRBV11-2 | - | CASSAWGGVPGELFF | TGTGCCAGCAGCGCCTGGGGAGGGGTCCCCGGGGAGCTGTTTTTT
TRBJ1-4 | - | TRBV5-4 | - | CASSSRGGTNEKLFF | TGTGCCAGCAGCTCCCGTGGCGGGACTAATGAAAAACTGTTTTTT
TRBJ1-1 | - | TRBV6-6 | - | CASSYSRAGANTEAFF | TGTGCCAGCAGTTACTCGAGGGCAGGGGCGAACACTGAAGCTTTCTTT
TRBJ2-1 | - | TRBV4-2 | - | CASSQEVSPEQFF | TGTGCCAGCAGCCAAGAGGTTAGCCCCGAGCAGTTCTTC
TRBJ2-1 | - | TRBV21-1 | few | CASSINRNRYNEQFF | TGTGCCAGCAGCATAAATAGAAACAGGTACAATGAGCAGTTCTTC
TRBJ2-7 | - | TRBV28 | - | CASSPVAVFFEQYF | TGTGCCAGCAGCCCGGTAGCGGTTTTTTTTGAGCAGTACTTC
TRBJ2-7 | - | TRBV5-1 | - | CASRRSGIYEQYF | TGCGCCAGCAGGCGAAGCGGCATCTACGAGCAGTACTTC
TRBJ1-1 | - | TRBV27 | once | CASSLTWGAEAFF | TGTGCCAGCAGTTTAACTTGGGGCGCTGAAGCTTTCTTT
TRBJ1-6 | - | TRBV30 | - | CAWSLTDNSPLHF | TGTGCCTGGAGTTTGACAGATAATTCACCCCTCCACTTT
TRBJ2-2 | - | TRBV3-1/TRBV3-2 | - | CASSQLRAGELFF | TGTGCCAGCAGCCAATTGAGAGCCGGGGAGCTGTTTTTT
TRBJ1-5 | - | TRBV28 | - | CASSLVGGTVSNQPQHF | TGTGCCAGCAGTTTGGTCGGGGGTACAGTGAGCAATCAGCCCCAGCATTTT
TRBJ2-1 | - | TRBV7-9 | once | CASSSVYNEQFF | TGTGCCAGCAGCTCCGTGTACAATGAGCAGTTCTTC
TRBJ1-1 | - | TRBV7-9 | - | CASSSWGLRAFF | TGTGCCAGCAGCTCCTGGGGACTTCGAGCTTTCTTT
TRBJ1-1 | - | TRBV5-4 | - | CASSFPHNTEAFF | TGTGCCAGCAGCTTCCCACATAACACTGAAGCTTTCTTT
TRBJ1-2 | - | TRBV7-9 | - | CASSFLWTTNYGYTF | TGTGCCAGCAGCTTCTTATGGACAACTAACTATGGCTACACCTTC
TRBJ2-3 | - | TRBV10-3 | - | CAIRETRGGSTDTQYF | TGTGCCATCAGGGAGACTAGAGGGGGAAGCACAGATACGCAGTATTTT
TRBJ2-7 | TRBD1 | TRBV30 | - | CAWSVNYFSPGQHSYEQYF | TGTGCCTGGAGTGTAAATTACTTTTCACCGGGACAGCACTCCTACGAGCAGTACTTC
TRBJ1-2 | TRBD1 | TRBV2 | - | CASSAGTGAGYGYTF | TGTGCCAGCAGTGCGGGGACAGGGGCGGGCTATGGCTACACCTTC
TRBJ2-7 | TRBD1 | TRBV5-1 | - | CASSLARDRQYF | TGCGCCAGCAGCTTGGCTCGGGACAGGCAGTACTTC
TRBJ1-1 | - | TRBV11-2 | - | CASSLRQGVTEAFF | TGTGCCAGCAGCTTGAGACAAGGGGTTACTGAAGCTTTCTTT
TRBJ1-2 | - | TRBV7-2 | - | CASTSGVFYGYTF | TGTGCCAGCACCTCAGGGGTCTTCTATGGCTACACCTTC
TRBJ2-2 | TRBD2 | TRBV30 | - | CAWSGTRAGELFF | TGTGCCTGGTCCGGGACTAGGGCCGGGGAGCTGTTTTTT
TRBJ1-2 | - | TRBV28 | - | CASSIWPEYGYTF | TGTGCCAGCAGTATTTGGCCAGAATATGGCTACACCTTC
TRBJ2-7 | TRBD2 | TRBV28 | - | CASSVTSGYYEQYF | TGTGCCAGCAGCGTGACTAGCGGTTACTACGAGCAGTACTTC
TRBJ2-1 | - | TRBV19 | - | CASSYISSYNEQFF | TGTGCCAGTAGTTACATCAGCTCCTACAATGAGCAGTTCTTC
TRBJ1-1 | - | TRBV6-5 | - | CASSYSSMGGGAEAFF | TGTGCCAGCAGTTACTCGAGTATGGGTGGAGGCGCTGAAGCTTTCTTT
TRBJ2-1 | - | TRBV4-2 | - | CASSHPGLYNEQFF | TGTGCCAGCAGCCACCCGGGACTGTACAATGAGCAGTTCTTC
TRBJ2-1 | TRBD1 | TRBV6-6 | - | CASSTNRDRGNNEQFF | TGTGCCAGCAGTACTAACCGGGACAGGGGAAACAATGAGCAGTTCTTC
TRBJ2-1 | TRBD2 | TRBV6-5 | - | CASSYGRDYHEQFF | TGTGCCAGCAGTTACGGGAGGGACTATCATGAGCAGTTCTTC
TRBJ2-5 | - | TRBV5-1 | - | CASSFPSETQYF | TGCGCCAGCAGCTTTCCCTCAGAGACCCAGTACTTC
TRBJ1-2 | TRBD1 | TRBV25-1 | once | CASAQTGGGYTF | TGTGCCAGCGCCCAGACAGGGGGTGGCTACACCTTC
TRBJ2-7 | TRBD1 | TRBV10-3 | once | CAISNRGPYEQYF | TGTGCCATCAGTAACAGGGGTCCCTACGAGCAGTACTTC
TRBJ2-3 | - | TRBV5-1 | - | CASSLREPSTDTQYF | TGCGCCAGCAGCTTGCGGGAGCCAAGCACAGATACGCAGTATTTT
TRBJ1-1 | - | TRBV7-6 | - | CASSLGRGSGEAFF | TGTGCCAGCAGCTTAGGTAGGGGGTCGGGTGAAGCTTTCTTT
TRBJ2-1 | TRBD2 | TRBV5-4 | few | CASSSFSGVEQFF | TGTGCCAGCAGCTCCTTTAGCGGGGTGGAGCAGTTCTTC
TRBJ1-1 | - | TRBV20-1 | few | CSAIPGTEAFF | TGCAGTGCCATACCGGGAACTGAAGCTTTCTTT
TRBJ2-3 | - | TRBV10-3 | - | CAISEPGGRQDTQYF | TGTGCCATCAGTGAGCCAGGGGGGAGGCAGGATACGCAGTATTTT
TRBJ2-5 | - | TRBV24-1 | few | CATSGSWSETQYF | TGTGCCACCAGTGGGTCGTGGAGTGAGACCCAGTACTTC
TRBJ2-1 | - | TRBV5-1 | - | CASSSSPSSYNEQFF | TGCGCCAGCAGCTCGTCTCCCAGCTCCTACAATGAGCAGTTCTTC
TRBJ2-6 | - | TRBV2 | - | CASSLQALSGANVLTF | TGTGCCAGCAGTCTTCAAGCGCTTTCTGGGGCCAACGTCCTGACTTTC
TRBJ2-3 | - | TRBV7-3 | - | CASSNDGWPHTQYF | TGTGCCAGCAGCAACGACGGGTGGCCACATACGCAGTATTTT
TRBJ1-1 | - | TRBV28 | - | CASGLRRNTEAFF | TGTGCCAGCGGCCTTCGGAGGAACACTGAAGCTTTCTTT
TRBJ1-4 | TRBD1 | TRBV5-1 | - | CASSLNTGGHEKLFF | TGCGCCAGCAGCTTGAACACAGGGGGGCACGAAAAACTGTTTTTT